Listed below are T cell receptor beta chains from one sample, sequenced in a study of blood T cell repertoires in COVID-19. TCRdb's table, derived via immunoSEQ multiplex PCR, lists solely in-frame clones and lacks some. Of under 350,000 clones in the sample, 80% to 90% were seen once. Sample: PBMCs or T cells enriched from blood (not recorded which). These receptors all stem from a woman in her thirties or forties with acute COVID-19. Both conserved end residues are part of each CDR3.

>TRBV7-9
CASSLSGGEQFF
>TRBV12-5
CASGLVLRSDGELFF
>TRBV11-2
CASSLPGAYEQYF
>TRBV5-1
CASSLEVARNTEAFF
>TRBV3-1/TRBV3-2
CASSQADGAFDSPLHF
>TRBV24-1
CATSSGLAGAEGSYEQYF
>TRBV18
CASSPGGYETQYF
>TRBV27
CATSRGGNTEAFF
>TRBV27
CASSIAGGSFYNEQFF
>TRBV19
CASSISPTGYGGYTF
>TRBV5-1
CASSLGSDQETQYF
>TRBV5-5
CASSSRSEYGYTF
>TRBV7-3
CASSPPGQGKANYGYTF
>TRBV27
CASSETRDSAYEQYF
>TRBV19
CATINRGMDYGYTF
>TRBV7-9
CASSFGLISGNTIYF
>TRBV3-1/TRBV3-2
CASSQDGPATGEKLFF
>TRBV21-1
CASSKVAGGNTEAFF
>TRBV6-2/TRBV6-3
CASSYFVGATREETQYF
>TRBV9
CASSVGHGTGGHYGYTF
>TRBV6-2/TRBV6-3
CASRPPKNTGELFF
>TRBV7-8
CASSPSYEQYF
>TRBV11-2
CASSLEGGLVALFSSDTQYF
>TRBV11-1
CASSSRRGEVTEAFF
>TRBV6-2/TRBV6-3
CASSTPAGRGTDTQYF
>TRBV3-1/TRBV3-2
CASSQAMGLLNSPLHF
>TRBV9
CASQVAEFYNEQFF
>TRBV10-3
CAMNSGRQDTQYF
>TRBV2
CASSEGGGGANVLTF
>TRBV5-1
CASSGGLLDSPLHF
>TRBV4-2
CASSQRYPGGLTYEQYF
>TRBV19
CASSIDYRYYGYTF
>TRBV18
CASSSTQDRTEAFF
>TRBV19
CASIGTGGAREYGYTF
>TRBV2
CASSGGTSGKNTGELFF
>TRBV28
CASSLTSAGANVLTF
>TRBV5-5
CASSLQRGNYGYTF
>TRBV29-1
CSALQGADYGYTF
>TRBV4-1
CASSQVLLPPFF
>TRBV11-2
CASSLGTVSNQPQHF
>TRBV28
CATFGLAVYNEQFF
>TRBV28
CASKLPLPGENSPLHF
>TRBV7-6
CASSRKAGDTQYF
>TRBV12-3/TRBV12-4
CASSRGQGEKLFF
>TRBV4-2
CASSRSLAGTYNEQFF
>TRBV6-5
CASSSPGQGSYEQYF